The 18 T cell receptor beta chains given below trace back to one sample, sequenced in a study of cytomegalovirus exposure and HLA in healthy donors. 60 Vbeta and 13 Jbeta primers were used in PCR. Clones were sequenced by immunoSEQ multiplex PCR, and TCRdb holds only the in-frame ones, with some missing. The data contain approximately 110,000 clones, 70% to 80% of them singletons. The sample consisted of PBMCs. The receptors come from a man aged 45-65 years in good health and CMV-seronegative.

The chain uses TRBV28 and TRBJ2-3, with 16 nucleotides matching TRBD2. The CDR3 covers 19 residues. Germline lookup yields CDR1 MDHEN and CDR2 SYDVKM. V trimming: 2 bases; J trimming: 8 bases; junction bases outside the gene matches: 13. CDR3 DNA: TGTGCCAGCAGTTTAATCGCCGTGGGACTAGCGGGGGGGCGGGCTACGCAGTATTTT. Amino acid sequence: CASSLIAVGLAGGRATQYF. Together with reference TRBV28 and TRBJ2-3, the CDR3 gives the full variable domain: DVKVTQSSRYLVKRTGEKVFLECVQDMDHENMFWYRQDPGLGLRLIYFSYDVKMKEKGDIPEGYSVSREKKERFSLILESASTNQTSMYLCASSLIAVGLAGGRATQYFGPGTRLTVL.

This chain joins TRBV29-1 and TRBJ2-6, with TRBD2 as a possible D gene (5 bases). Germline V gives CDR1 SQVTM, CDR2 ANQGSEA. The germline V and J ends were trimmed by 7 bases and 2 bases, with 12 bases remaining between them. The CDR3 is made up of 14 amino acids. CDR3 nucleotide sequence: TGCAGCGCCAAACTCGGGGCTGGGGCCAACGTCCTGACTTTC. It codes for CSAKLGAGANVLTF.

The chain recombines TRBV5-1 with TRBJ1-5; D is unresolved. Germline V gene sequence: CDR1 SGHRS, CDR2 YFSETQ. V lost 0 bases and J lost 0, with 7 bases in between. CDR3 length: 15 residues. CDR3 residues: CASSLDSNSNQPQHF. CDR3 nucleotide sequence: TGCGCCAGCAGCTTGGACAGTAATAGCAATCAGCCCCAGCATTTT.

This clone appeared a few times. The chain combines TRBV9 with TRBJ2-3; D may be TRBD1 (5 bases). CDR1 SGDLS and CDR2 YYNGEE come from the germline V gene. This CDR3 contains 15 residues. Trimming took 0 bases from V and 4 from J, leaving 12 bases between them. The CDR3 reads CASSVGIQAADTQYF. Here the CDR3 DNA reads TGTGCCAGCAGCGTAGGCATACAGGCGGCAGATACGCAGTATTTT.

This clone was recorded once. The chain uses TRBV28 and TRBJ2-2; weak D call: TRBD2 (5 bases). The V end lost 4 bases, the J end lost 5 bases, and 14 bases lay between the germline ends. Germline V CDR1 and CDR2: MDHEN, SYDVKM. This CDR3 contains 15 residues. CDR3 amino acids: CASSYSGRRTGELFF. The CDR3 DNA reads TGTGCCAGCAGTTATTCGGGAAGGAGAACCGGGGAGCTGTTTTTT.

The CDR3 region is CASSQEGWTSGETQYF. The DNA for the CDR3 is TGTGCCAGCAGCCAAGAAGGGTGGACATCGGGTGAGACCCAGTACTTC. The rearrangement joins TRBV14 to TRBJ2-5, with D tentatively TRBD1 (5 bases). This CDR3 comprises 16 residues. Per the germline V gene, CDR1 is SGHDN and CDR2 is FVKESK. V lost 0 bases, J lost 5 bases, and 16 bases lay in between.

V gene TRBV7-4 combines with J gene TRBJ2-7; 7 nucleotides align to TRBD1. The germline V gene has CDR1 SGHVT and CDR2 SQSDAQ. Trimming removed 4 bases from V and 2 bases from J; junction bases left unmatched: 17. CDR3 length: 18 residues. CDR3 coding DNA: TGTGCCAGCAGCTGCTCACGGAAAACAGGGGCCGTGACCTACGAGCAGTACTTC. As protein: CASSCSRKTGAVTYEQYF.

This sequence joins TRBV9 and TRBJ2-2, with 13 positions matching TRBD2. V shed 5 bases and J 5 bases; nucleotides not matched to a gene: 9. Germline V gene lookup returns CDR1 SGDLS and CDR2 YYNGEE. This CDR3 spans 17 amino acids. The DNA of the CDR3 is TGTGCCAGCAGGCCACTAGCGGGGGGGCCAGGGACCGGGGAGCTGTTTTTT. Amino acid sequence: CASRPLAGGPGTGELFF.

The chain combines TRBV5-4 with TRBJ2-6; 9 bases map to TRBD1. V shed 4 bases, J shed 3 bases, and the junction held 11 bases outside the gene matches. The germline V gene encodes CDR1 SGHNT and CDR2 YYREEE (reference sequence). The CDR3 extends over 18 amino acids. The CDR3 DNA reads as TGTGCCAGCAGCCCACGTTGGGGACAGGGTGTTGGGGCCAACGTCCTGACTTTC. This encodes CASSPRWGQGVGANVLTF.

This clone was observed once. V usage is TRBV5-4 and J usage is TRBJ2-7, with 8 bases lining up with TRBD1. With 3 bases clipped from V and 2 bases from J, the junction kept 4 bases outside the gene matches. The CDR3 is 14 amino acids. CDR1 and CDR2 (germline): SGHNT, YYREEE (reference sequence). CDR3 nucleotide sequence: TGTGCCAGCAGCTCCCCGACAGGGGCCTACGAGCAGTACTTC. This codes for CASSSPTGAYEQYF.

This chain joins TRBV29-1 and TRBJ2-5; D not certain. The CDR3 is 10 residues long. In germline, CDR1 is SQVTM, CDR2 ANQGSEA. V was pared by 7 bases and J by 5 bases, with 8 bases between. The CDR3 sequence: CSALGETQYF. CDR3 DNA: TGCAGCGCCCTTGGCGAGACCCAGTACTTC.

The chain recombines TRBV4-1 with TRBJ1-4; TRBD1 agrees at 7 bases. Losses at the gene ends were 2 bases for V and 3 bases for J; bases not matched to a gene: 6. The CDR3 runs to 16 residues. Germline V gives CDR1 MGHRA, CDR2 YSYEKL. CDR3 protein: CASSQPLQGPNEKLFF. The DNA of the CDR3 is TGCGCCAGCAGCCAACCCTTACAGGGGCCTAATGAAAAACTGTTTTTT.

The J gene is TRBJ2-3, the V gene TRBV6-1; weak D call: TRBD2 (5 bases). Germline values: CDR1 MNHNS, CDR2 SASEGT. The CDR3 runs to 15 residues. V dropped 7 bases and J dropped 7 bases, with 21 bases sitting between them. CDR3 nucleotide sequence: TGTGCCAGCATTCCACCTAGCAGCATGGTACATACGCAGTATTTT. This encodes CASIPPSSMVHTQYF.

J is TRBJ1-5 and V is TRBV7-8, with D possibly being TRBD1 (5 bases). The CDR3 consists of 14 residues. Trimming took off 6 bases at V and 7 bases at J, with 16 bases between the two ends. Per germline, CDR1 SGHVS and CDR2 FQNEAQ. CDR3 DNA: TGTGCCAGCAGTCCAGGCCAGGGAAACCAGCCCCAGCATTTT. Protein sequence: CASSPGQGNQPQHF.

This chain links TRBV7-8 with TRBJ2-7; D ambiguous. Germline assignment: CDR1 SGHVS and CDR2 FQNEAQ. Trimming removed 3 bases at V and 3 bases at J, with 9 bases between. CDR3 length: 13 amino acids. CDR3 region: CASSFTENYEQYF. DNA of the CDR3: TGTGCCAGCAGCTTCACGGAGAACTACGAGCAGTACTTC.

The chain joins TRBV5-4 to TRBJ2-4; possible D gene TRBD1, 8 bases. CDR3 length equals 16 residues. V shed 4 bases and J shed 8 bases, with 22 bases lying between them. The germline V gene has CDR1 SGHNT and CDR2 YYREEE (reference sequence). The CDR3 nucleotides are TGTGCCAGCAGCGGGGGGGCTGGGACAGGTCAGGACATTCAGTACTTC. Residues: CASSGGAGTGQDIQYF.

This chain connects TRBV6-5 to TRBJ1-6, with no clear D. V lost 7 bases and J 7 bases, leaving 17 bases between the germline ends. Per germline, CDR1 MNHEY and CDR2 SVGAGI. The CDR3 has 15 residues. The CDR3, as DNA: TGTGCCAGCACCCCGCGCGGGCAGCCCAATTCACCCCTCCACTTT. Protein product: CASTPRGQPNSPLHF.

The CDR3 bases are TGTGCCAGCAGTGAATACAGCTCCTACGAGCAGTACGTC. This gives the protein CASSEYSSYEQYV. The chain uses TRBV6-1 and TRBJ2-7; D uncertain. The germline CDR1 and CDR2 sequences are MNHNS and SASEGT. Trimming took off 2 bases at V and 0 bases at J, with 5 bases between the two ends. The CDR3 totals 13 residues.